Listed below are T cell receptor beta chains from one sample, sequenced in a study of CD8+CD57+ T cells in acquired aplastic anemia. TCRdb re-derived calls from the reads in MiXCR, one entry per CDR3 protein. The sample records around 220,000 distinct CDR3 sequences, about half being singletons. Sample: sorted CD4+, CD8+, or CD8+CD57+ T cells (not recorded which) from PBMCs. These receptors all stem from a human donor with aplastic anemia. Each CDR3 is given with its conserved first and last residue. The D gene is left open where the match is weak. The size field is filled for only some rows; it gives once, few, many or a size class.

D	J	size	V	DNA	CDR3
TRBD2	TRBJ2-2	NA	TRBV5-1	TGCGCCAGCAGCTTGGAAGCGGGGGGGAACACCGGGGAGCTGTCTTTT	CASSLEAGGNTGELSF
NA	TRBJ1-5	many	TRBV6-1	TGTGCCAGCAGTGAATGGGGTCAAAATCAGCCCCAGCATTTT	CASSEWGQNQPQHF
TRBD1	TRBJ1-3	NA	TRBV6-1	TGTGCCGGAGGCCGGGACAGGGGGCCAGGAAACACCATATATTTT	CAGGRDRGPGNTIYF
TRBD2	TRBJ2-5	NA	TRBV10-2	TGCGCCAGCAGGGAGCGGGGGGGTCGGGAGACCCAGTACTTC	CASRERGGRETQYF
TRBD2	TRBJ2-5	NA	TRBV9	TGTGCCAGCAGCGAGACGACTAGCTGGGAGACCCAGTACTTC	CASSETTSWETQYF
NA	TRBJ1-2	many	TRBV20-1	TGCAGTGCTAGAGAGGAAGGCTACACCTTC	CSAREEGYTF
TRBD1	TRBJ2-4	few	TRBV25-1	TGTGCCAGCAGTGAACCTGGACAGGGAAACATTCAGTACTTC	CASSEPGQGNIQYF
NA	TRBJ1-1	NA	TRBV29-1	TGCAGCGTTGGGGGGTTAGGTCACACTGAAGCTTTCTTT	CSVGGLGHTEAFF
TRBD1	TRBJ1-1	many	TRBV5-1	TGCGCCAGCAGCTTAACAGGGGGCTGGGGCACTGAAGCTTTCTTT	CASSLTGGWGTEAFF
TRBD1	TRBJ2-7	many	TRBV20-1	TGCAGTGCTAGAGGGGACAGGGCAACCTACGAGCAGTACTTC	CSARGDRATYEQYF
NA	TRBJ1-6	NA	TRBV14	TGTGCCAGCAGCCAAGCCAGGGCGGGAGGGATTCTCGATTATAATTCACCCCTCCACTTT	CASSQARAGGILDYNSPLHF
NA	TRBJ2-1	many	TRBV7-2	TGTGCCAGCAGCTTAGCTGTGGCCTCCTACAATGAGCAGTTCTTC	CASSLAVASYNEQFF
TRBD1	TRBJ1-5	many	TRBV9	TGTGCCAGCAGCGGCGGGACAGGACTTGGGCCCCAGCATTTT	CASSGGTGLGPQHF
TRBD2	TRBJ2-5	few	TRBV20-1	TGCAGTGCTAGCGGGGGGGCCTTTGAGACCCAGTACTTC	CSASGGAFETQYF
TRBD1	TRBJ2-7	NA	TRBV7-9	TGTGCCAGCAGCTGGGGGACAGGGGTCGCCTACGAGCAGTACTTC	CASSWGTGVAYEQYF
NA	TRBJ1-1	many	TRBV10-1	TGCGCCAGCAGTGGGACAAACACTGAAGCTTTCTTT	CASSGTNTEAFF